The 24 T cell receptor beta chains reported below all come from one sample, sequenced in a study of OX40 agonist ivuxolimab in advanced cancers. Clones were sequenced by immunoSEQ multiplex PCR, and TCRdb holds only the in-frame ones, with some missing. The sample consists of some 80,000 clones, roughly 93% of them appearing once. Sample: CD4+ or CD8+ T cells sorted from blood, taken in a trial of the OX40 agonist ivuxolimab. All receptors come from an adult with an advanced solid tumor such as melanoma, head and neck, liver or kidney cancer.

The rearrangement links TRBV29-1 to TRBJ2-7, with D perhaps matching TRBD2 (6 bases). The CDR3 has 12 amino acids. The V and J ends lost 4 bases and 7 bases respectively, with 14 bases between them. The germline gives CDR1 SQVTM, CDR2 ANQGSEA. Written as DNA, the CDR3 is TGCAGCGTTGGAATCAGGGAGGAAGAGCAGTACTTC. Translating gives CSVGIREEEQYF.

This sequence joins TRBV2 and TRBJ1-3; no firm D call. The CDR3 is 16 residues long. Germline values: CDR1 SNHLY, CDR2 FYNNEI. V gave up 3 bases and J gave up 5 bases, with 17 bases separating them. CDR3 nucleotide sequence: TGTGCCAGCAGTGACAGCGCAGGAATAGGAAGAAACACCATATATTTT. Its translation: CASSDSAGIGRNTIYF.

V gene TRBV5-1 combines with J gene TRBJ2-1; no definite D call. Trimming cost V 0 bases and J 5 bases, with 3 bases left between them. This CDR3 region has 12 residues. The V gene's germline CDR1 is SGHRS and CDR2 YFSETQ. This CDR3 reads CASSLVDNEQFF. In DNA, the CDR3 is TGCGCCAGCAGCTTGGTGGACAATGAGCAGTTCTTC.

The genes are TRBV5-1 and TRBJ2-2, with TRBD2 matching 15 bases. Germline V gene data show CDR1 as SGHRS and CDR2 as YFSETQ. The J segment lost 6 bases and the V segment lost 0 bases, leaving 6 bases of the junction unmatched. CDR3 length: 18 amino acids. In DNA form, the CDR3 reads TGCGCCAGCAGCTTGGACCCCCGGACTAGCGGGGGGGCCGGGGAGCTGTTTTTT. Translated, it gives CASSLDPRTSGGAGELFF.

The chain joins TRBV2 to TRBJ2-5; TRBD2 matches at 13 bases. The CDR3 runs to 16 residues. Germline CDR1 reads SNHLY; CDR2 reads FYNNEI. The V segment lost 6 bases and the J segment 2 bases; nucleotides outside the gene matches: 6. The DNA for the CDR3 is TGTGCCAGCAGAACCGGACTAGCGGGAGCTCAAGAGACCCAGTACTTC. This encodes CASRTGLAGAQETQYF.

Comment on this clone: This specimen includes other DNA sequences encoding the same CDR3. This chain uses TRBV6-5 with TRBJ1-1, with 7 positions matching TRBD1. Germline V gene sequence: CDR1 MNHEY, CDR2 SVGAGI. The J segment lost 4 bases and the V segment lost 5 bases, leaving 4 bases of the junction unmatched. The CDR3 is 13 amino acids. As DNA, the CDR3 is TGTGCCAGCAGTCGGCAGGGGGGCACTGAAGCTTTCTTT. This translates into CASSRQGGTEAFF.

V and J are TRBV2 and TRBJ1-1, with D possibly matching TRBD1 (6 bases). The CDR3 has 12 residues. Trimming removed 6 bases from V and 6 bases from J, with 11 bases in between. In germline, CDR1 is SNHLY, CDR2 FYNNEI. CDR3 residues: CASSRTAPEAFF. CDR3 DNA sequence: TGTGCCAGCAGCCGGACAGCTCCTGAAGCTTTCTTT.

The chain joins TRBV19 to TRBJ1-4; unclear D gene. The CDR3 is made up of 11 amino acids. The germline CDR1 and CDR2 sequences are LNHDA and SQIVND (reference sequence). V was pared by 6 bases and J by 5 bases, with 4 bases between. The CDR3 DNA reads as TGTGCCAGTAGCACAAATGAAAAACTGTTTTTT. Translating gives CASSTNEKLFF.

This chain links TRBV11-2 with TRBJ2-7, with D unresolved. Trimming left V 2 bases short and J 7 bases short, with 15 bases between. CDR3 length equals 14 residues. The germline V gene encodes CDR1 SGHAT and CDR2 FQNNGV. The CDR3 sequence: CASSLMTSQREQYF. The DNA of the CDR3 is TGTGCCAGCAGCTTAATGACTTCTCAGAGGGAGCAGTACTTC.

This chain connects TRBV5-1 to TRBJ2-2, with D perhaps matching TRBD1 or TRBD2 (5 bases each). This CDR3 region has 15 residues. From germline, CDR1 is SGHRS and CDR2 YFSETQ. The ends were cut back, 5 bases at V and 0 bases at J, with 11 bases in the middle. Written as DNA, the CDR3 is TGCGCCAGCAGGGCCGGGACGGCGAACACCGGGGAGCTGTTTTTT. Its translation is CASRAGTANTGELFF.

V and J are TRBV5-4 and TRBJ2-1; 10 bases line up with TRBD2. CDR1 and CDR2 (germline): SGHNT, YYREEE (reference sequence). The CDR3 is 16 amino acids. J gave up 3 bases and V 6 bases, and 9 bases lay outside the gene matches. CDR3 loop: CASTLGGTSVYNEQFF. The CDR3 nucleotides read TGTGCCAGCACGTTAGGGGGGACTAGCGTCTACAATGAGCAGTTCTTC.

CDR3 DNA sequence: TGTGCCAGCAGCCCGACAGGTATCGAGCAGTACTTC. This encodes CASSPTGIEQYF. The chain employs TRBV7-6 and TRBJ2-7; TRBD1 is a possible D gene (6 bases). V shed 5 bases and J shed 6 bases, with 11 bases lying between them. This CDR3 is 12 amino acids long. Germline V CDR1 and CDR2: SGHVS, FNYEAQ.

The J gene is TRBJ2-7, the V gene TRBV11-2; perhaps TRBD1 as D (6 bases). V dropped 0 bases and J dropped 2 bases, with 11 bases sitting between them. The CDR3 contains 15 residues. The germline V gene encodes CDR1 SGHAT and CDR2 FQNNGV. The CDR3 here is CASSLEMGQTYEQYF. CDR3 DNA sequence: TGTGCCAGCAGCTTAGAAATGGGACAAACCTACGAGCAGTACTTC.

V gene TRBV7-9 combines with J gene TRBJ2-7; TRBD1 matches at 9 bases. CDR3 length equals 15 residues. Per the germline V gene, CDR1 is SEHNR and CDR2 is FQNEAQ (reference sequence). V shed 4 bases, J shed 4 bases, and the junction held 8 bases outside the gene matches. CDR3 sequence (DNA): TGTGCCAGCAGCTCCCGACAGGGGGTCGGGTACGAGCAGTACTTC. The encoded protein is CASSSRQGVGYEQYF.

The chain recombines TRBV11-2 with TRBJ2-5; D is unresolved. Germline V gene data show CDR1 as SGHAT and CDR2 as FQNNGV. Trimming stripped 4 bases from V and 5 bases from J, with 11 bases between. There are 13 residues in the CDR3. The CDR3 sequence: CASSSGLPETQYF. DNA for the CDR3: TGTGCCAGCAGCTCGGGCCTCCCGGAGACCCAGTACTTC.

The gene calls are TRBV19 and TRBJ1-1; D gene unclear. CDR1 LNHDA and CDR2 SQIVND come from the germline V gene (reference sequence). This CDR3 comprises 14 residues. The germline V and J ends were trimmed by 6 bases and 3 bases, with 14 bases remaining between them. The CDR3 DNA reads TGTGCCAGTAGCTCTATCATTTTGCACACTGAAGCTTTCTTT. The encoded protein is CASSSIILHTEAFF.

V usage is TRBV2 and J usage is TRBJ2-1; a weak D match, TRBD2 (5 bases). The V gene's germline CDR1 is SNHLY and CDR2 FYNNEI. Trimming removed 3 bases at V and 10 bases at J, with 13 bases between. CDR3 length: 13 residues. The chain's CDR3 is CASSEAEGTEQFF. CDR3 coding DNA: TGTGCCAGCAGTGAGGCTGAGGGCACGGAGCAGTTCTTC.

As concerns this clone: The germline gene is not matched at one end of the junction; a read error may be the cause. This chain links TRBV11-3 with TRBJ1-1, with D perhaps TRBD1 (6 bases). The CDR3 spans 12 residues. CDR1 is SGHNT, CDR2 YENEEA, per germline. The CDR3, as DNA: TGTGCCAGCAGTTCAGGGGCGATACAGTGTATCTTT. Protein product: CASSSGAIQCIF. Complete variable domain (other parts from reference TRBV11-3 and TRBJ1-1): EAGVVQSPRYKIIEKKQPVAFWCNPISGHNTLYWYLQNLGQGPELLIRYENEEAVDDSQLPKDRFSAERLKGVDSTLKIQPAELGDSAVYLCASSSGAIQCIFGQGTRLTVV.

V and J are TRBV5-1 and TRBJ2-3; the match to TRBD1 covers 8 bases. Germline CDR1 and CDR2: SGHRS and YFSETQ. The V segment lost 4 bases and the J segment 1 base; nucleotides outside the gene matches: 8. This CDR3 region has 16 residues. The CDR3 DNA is TGCGCCAGCAGCACGGACAGGGCCCTTGGCACAGATACGCAGTATTTT. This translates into CASSTDRALGTDTQYF. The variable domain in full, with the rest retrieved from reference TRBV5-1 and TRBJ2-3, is KAGVTQTPRYLIKTRGQQVTLSCSPISGHRSVSWYQQTPGQGLQFLFEYFSETQRNKGNFPGRFSGRQFSNSRSEMNVSTLELGDSALYLCASSTDRALGTDTQYFGPGTRLTVL.

As DNA, the CDR3 is TGTGCCAGCATCTCCTGGGTCCTCTCCTACGAGCAGTACTTC. This codes for CASISWVLSYEQYF. The V gene is TRBV5-6, the J gene TRBJ2-7; D remains ambiguous. The germline V gene encodes CDR1 SGHDT and CDR2 YYEEEE. V was clipped by 6 bases and J by 0 bases, with 13 bases between them. The CDR3 spans 14 residues.

The CDR3 region has the DNA TGTGCCAGCAGGGGACTAGCGGGGGAGCAGTACTTC. It is translated as CASRGLAGEQYF. V gene TRBV28 combines with J gene TRBJ2-7; TRBD2 matches 13 bases. Trimming took 6 bases from V and 7 from J; bases not matched to a gene: 0. This CDR3 region has 12 residues. From germline, CDR1 is MDHEN and CDR2 SYDVKM.

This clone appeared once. CDR3 protein: CASSLRLNLAKNIQYF. The CDR3 nucleotides are TGTGCCAGCAGCTTAAGACTGAATCTAGCCAAAAACATTCAGTACTTC. The chain uses TRBV7-8 and TRBJ2-4; D remains ambiguous. Germline V CDR1 and CDR2: SGHVS, FQNEAQ. With 2 bases removed from V and 0 bases from J, the gap between germline ends came to 11 bases. This CDR3 is 16 amino acids long.

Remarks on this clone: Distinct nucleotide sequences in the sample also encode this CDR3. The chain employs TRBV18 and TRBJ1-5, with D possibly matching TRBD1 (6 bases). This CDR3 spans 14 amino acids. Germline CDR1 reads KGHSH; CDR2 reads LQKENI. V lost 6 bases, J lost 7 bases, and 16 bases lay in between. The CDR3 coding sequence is TGTGCCAGCTCTCCCCTAGCAGGGGCCCAGCCCCAGCATTTT. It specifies CASSPLAGAQPQHF.

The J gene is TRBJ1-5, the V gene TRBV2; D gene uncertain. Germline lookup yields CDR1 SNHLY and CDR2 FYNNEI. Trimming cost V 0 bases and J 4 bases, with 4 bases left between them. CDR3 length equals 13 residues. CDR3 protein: CASSEASNQPQHF. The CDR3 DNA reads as TGTGCCAGCAGTGAAGCTTCTAATCAGCCCCAGCATTTT.